This TCR beta chain is from a study of CD8+CD57+ T cells in acquired aplastic anemia. Genomic DNA was employed as the template in profiling TCR beta VDJ and CDR3. TCRdb called the reads again in MiXCR, with one record for every CDR3 protein. The sample has 450,000 to 600,000 distinct CDR3 sequences; about a third are singletons. V dropped 4 bases and J dropped 4 bases, with 11 bases sitting between them. The V gene's germline CDR1 is WNHNN and CDR2 SYGVQD (reference sequence). CDR3 length: 13 amino acids. Previously, flow cytometry had revealed CD8+CD57+ cell expansion in the patients chosen for sequencing. Every patient presented with severe acquired aplastic anemia.

The specimen sequenced was sorted CD4+, CD8+, or CD8+CD57+ T cells (not recorded which) from PBMCs. This TCR was recovered from a human donor with aplastic anemia. The rearrangement uses TRBV10-1 and TRBJ2-7, with D possibly being TRBD1 (6 bases). The CDR3 DNA follows: TGCGCCAGCAGTGTAACAGGGATGTACGAGCAGTACTTC. Translated, it gives CASSVTGMYEQYF.